The 28 T cell receptor beta chains in this list originate from one sample, sequenced in a study of blood T cell repertoires in COVID-19. Profiled with immunoSEQ multiplex PCR; TCRdb holds only in-frame clones, not every one. The sample holds over 100,000 clones, less than 90% seen once. The specimen was peripheral blood. Receptor source: a man older than 75 with acute or convalescent COVID-19.

The chain links TRBV6-1 to TRBJ1-5; 8 nucleotides align to TRBD1. Germline CDR1 and CDR2: MNHNS and SASEGT. V was clipped by 1 base and J by 7 bases; unmatched bases: 6. CDR3 size: 15 residues. CDR3 bases: TGTGCCAGCAGTGAAGGAGACAGGGGAGGCCAGCCCCAGCATTTT. Amino acid sequence: CASSEGDRGGQPQHF.

The chain uses TRBV28 and TRBJ2-7; possible D gene TRBD2, 6 bases. CDR3 length equals 12 residues. V lost 3 bases to trimming and J lost 5 bases, with 8 bases between them. The germline gives CDR1 MDHEN, CDR2 SYDVKM. CDR3 amino acids: CASSLRRDEQYF. As DNA, the CDR3 is TGTGCCAGCAGTTTGAGGAGGGACGAGCAGTACTTC.

The chain links TRBV19 to TRBJ1-2; D is ambiguous. Germline V gives CDR1 LNHDA, CDR2 SQIVND (reference sequence). The CDR3 runs to 12 residues. The ends were cut back, 6 bases at V and 3 bases at J, with 8 bases in the middle. CDR3 bases: TGTGCCAGTAGCGACACCTACTATGGCTACACCTTC. Protein: CASSDTYYGYTF.

In this sample, this clone turned up once. The gene calls are TRBV3-1 (or the pseudogene TRBV3-2) and TRBJ1-6, with D maybe TRBD1 (5 bases). Germline V lookup: CDR1 LGHDT, CDR2 YNNKEL (reference sequence). The CDR3 is made up of 15 amino acids. Between the trimmed V and J ends, which lost 2 bases and 9 bases, there was a span of 14 bases. CDR3 sequence (DNA): TGTGCCAGCAGCCAAAGACAGTCTGGGGTTTCACCCCTCCACTTT. Protein sequence: CASSQRQSGVSPLHF.

This sequence joins TRBV9 and TRBJ2-5; TRBD2 might be the D (5 bases). The germline CDR1 and CDR2 sequences are SGDLS and YYNGEE. The CDR3 is 14 amino acids. Trimming left V 3 bases short and J 5 bases short, with 14 bases between. The CDR3 protein is CASSAGVRGETQYF. CDR3 in DNA: TGTGCCAGCAGCGCAGGAGTAAGAGGGGAGACCCAGTACTTC. The full variable domain, in which reference TRBV9 and TRBJ2-5 provide the parts outside the CDR3, is DSGVTQTPKHLITATGQRVTLRCSPRSGDLSVYWYQQSLDQGLQFLIQYYNGEERAKGNILERFSAQQFPDLHSELNLSSLELGDSALYFCASSAGVRGETQYFGPGTRLLVL.

The rearrangement links TRBV5-4 to TRBJ2-7; perhaps TRBD2 as D (6 bases). Germline CDR1 and CDR2: SGHNT and YYREEE (reference sequence). This CDR3 is built from 15 residues. Trimming removed 4 bases from V and 0 bases from J, with 14 bases in between. CDR3 DNA: TGTGCCAGCAGCCCCGGGACTGGGACCTCCTACGAGCAGTACTTC. Translated: CASSPGTGTSYEQYF.

V usage is TRBV2 and J usage is TRBJ1-5; tentatively, D is TRBD1 (6 bases). This CDR3 contains 15 residues. Germline CDR1 is SNHLY and CDR2 is FYNNEI. V lost 6 bases and J 0 bases, leaving 12 bases between the germline ends. The CDR3 DNA reads as TGTGCCAGCAGCCTCGGACAGATTAGCAATCAGCCCCAGCATTTT. Translating gives CASSLGQISNQPQHF.

V gene TRBV5-6 combines with J gene TRBJ2-2; 9 nucleotides line up with TRBD2. The CDR3 loop spans 14 amino acids. Trimming cost V 1 base and J 5 bases; bases outside gene matches: 0. The germline gives CDR1 SGHDT, CDR2 YYEEEE. In DNA, the CDR3 is TGTGCCAGCAGCTTGACTAGCGGGACCGGGGAGCTGTTTTTT. This gives the protein CASSLTSGTGELFF.

V is TRBV15 and J is TRBJ2-7, with TRBD1 matching over 9 bases. The germline CDR1 and CDR2 sequences are LNHNV and YYDKDF (reference sequence). The CDR3 is 15 amino acids. V lost 3 bases to trimming and J lost 2 bases; unmatched junction nucleotides: 5. This CDR3 is CATSSGRDRAYEQYF. The CDR3 nucleotides are TGTGCCACCAGCAGTGGCCGGGACAGGGCCTACGAGCAGTACTTC.

The V call is TRBV7-6, the J call TRBJ2-5; TRBD2 agrees at 9 bases. Germline V gene sequence: CDR1 SGHVS, CDR2 FNYEAQ. The CDR3 runs 17 residues. V lost 5 bases and J lost 5; bases outside the gene matches: 15. CDR3 DNA sequence: TGTGCCAGCAGCCGACCCCTAGGGCGGGGGGGGTACGAGACCCAGTACTTC. This codes for CASSRPLGRGGYETQYF.

This sequence joins TRBV7-3 and TRBJ2-3; weak D call: TRBD2 (5 bases). The germline CDR1 and CDR2 sequences are SGHTA and FQGTGA. Trimming took 5 bases from V and 0 from J, leaving 9 bases between them. There are 14 residues in the CDR3. The CDR3 coding sequence is TGTGCCAGCAGCCCCGGGGTCAGCACAGATACGCAGTATTTT. This translates into CASSPGVSTDTQYF.

The chain combines TRBV6-1 with TRBJ2-2, with TRBD1 matching 9 bases. Germline assignment: CDR1 MNHNS and CDR2 SASEGT. The CDR3 has 14 residues. V gave up 10 bases and J gave up 6 bases; unmatched junction bases: 9. The CDR3 sequence: CATQGQGWSGELFF. CDR3 nucleotide sequence: TGTGCCACCCAGGGACAGGGATGGTCCGGGGAGCTGTTTTTT.

This sequence joins TRBV25-1 and TRBJ2-2, with D maybe TRBD1 (6 bases). The germline V gene has CDR1 MGHDK and CDR2 SYGVNS. Deletions cut 2 bases from V and 8 bases from J, with 9 bases between. The CDR3 runs 13 residues. The CDR3 reads CASSETGSGELFF. CDR3 sequence (DNA): TGTGCCAGCAGTGAAACAGGGTCTGGGGAGCTGTTTTTT.

V is TRBV5-1 and J is TRBJ2-1, with a tentative D call TRBD2 (5 bases). V gave up 0 bases and J gave up 6 bases, with 10 bases separating them. The CDR3 spans 14 residues. CDR1 is SGHRS and CDR2 is YFSETQ in the germline V gene. The CDR3, as DNA: TGCGCCAGCAGCTTGGCCTCTAGCTTCAATGAGCAGTTCTTC. This gives the protein CASSLASSFNEQFF.

The rearrangement joins TRBV25-1 to TRBJ1-6; 7 nucleotides line up with TRBD1. Germline V gene lookup returns CDR1 MGHDK and CDR2 SYGVNS. CDR3 length: 13 amino acids. V gave up 8 bases and J gave up 7 bases; unmatched junction bases: 5. The CDR3 spells CASRDSGNSPLHF. For the CDR3, the DNA is TGTGCCAGCCGGGACAGCGGCAATTCACCCCTCCACTTT.

This clone was counted a single time. V and J are TRBV6-5 and TRBJ1-2; tentative D call: TRBD1 (6 bases). The germline V gene encodes CDR1 MNHEY and CDR2 SVGAGI. The CDR3 consists of 15 residues. V lost 4 bases and J lost 2, with 14 bases in between. Written as DNA, the CDR3 is TGTGCCAGCAGTTCCCGCCCCGACAGGAACTATGGCTACACCTTC. Translating it yields CASSSRPDRNYGYTF.

This chain's CDR3 is CASSQPRGTIEKLFF. The CDR3 nucleotides are TGCGCCAGCAGCCAACCGCGGGGAACTATCGAAAAACTGTTTTTT. This chain joins TRBV4-1 and TRBJ1-4; no definite D call. The CDR3 spans 15 residues. The germline V gene encodes CDR1 MGHRA and CDR2 YSYEKL. Trimming shortened V by 2 bases and J by 8 bases, and 15 bases separated the two germline ends.

This sequence joins TRBV9 and TRBJ2-2; no definite D call. V lost 3 bases and J lost 0, with 9 bases in between. Germline V gene sequence: CDR1 SGDLS, CDR2 YYNGEE. This CDR3 is 15 amino acids long. Here the CDR3 reads CASSASKANTGELFF. CDR3 sequence (DNA): TGTGCCAGCAGCGCTTCTAAAGCGAACACCGGGGAGCTGTTTTTT.

The chain carries TRBV13 and TRBJ2-2; 14 bases line up with TRBD2. The germline V gene encodes CDR1 PRHDT and CDR2 FYEKMQ (reference sequence). V shed 6 bases, J shed 4 bases, and the junction held 1 base outside the gene matches. CDR3 length: 15 residues. In nucleotides, the CDR3 is TGTGCCAGCAGGGGGACTAGCGGGAGCACCGGGGAGCTGTTTTTT. Protein product: CASRGTSGSTGELFF.

This clone was observed a few times. The V gene is TRBV6-5, the J gene TRBJ1-2; 11 bases fit TRBD1. Trimming cost V 7 bases and J 7 bases; bases outside gene matches: 8. CDR3 length equals 14 residues. The V gene's germline CDR1 is MNHEY and CDR2 SVGAGI. CDR3 DNA: TGTGCCAGCAATCCGGGACAGGGGGATGGTGGCTACACCTTC. Translated, it gives CASNPGQGDGGYTF.

This chain's CDR3 is CASSTRTAGNTIYF. CDR3 nucleotides: TGTGCCAGTAGTACTCGGACAGCTGGAAACACCATATATTTT. The chain recombines TRBV19 with TRBJ1-3, with D perhaps TRBD1 (6 bases). The germline V gene has CDR1 LNHDA and CDR2 SQIVND (reference sequence). The CDR3 length is 14 residues. Trimming shortened V by 4 bases and J by 2 bases, and 9 bases separated the two germline ends.

The chain employs TRBV5-1 and TRBJ2-1, with D unresolved. CDR1 and CDR2 from the germline V gene are SGHRS and YFSETQ. The CDR3 is 14 residues long. The V end lost 4 bases, the J end lost 3 bases, and 11 bases lay between the germline ends. CDR3 coding DNA: TGCGCCAGCAGCCGGTCGCAAGTCTACAATGAGCAGTTCTTC. This gives the protein CASSRSQVYNEQFF.

V is TRBV19 and J is TRBJ1-1; D is ambiguous. Trimming pared 0 bases from V and 5 bases from J, leaving 13 bases between. The CDR3 spans 15 residues. The germline V gene encodes CDR1 LNHDA and CDR2 SQIVND (reference sequence). The CDR3 DNA reads TGTGCCAGTAGTATAGAAGGGAGAAGGGAAACTGAAGCTTTCTTT. It translates to CASSIEGRRETEAFF.

The chain joins TRBV19 to TRBJ1-1; TRBD1 agrees at 7 bases. The CDR3 has 14 amino acids. CDR1 is LNHDA and CDR2 is SQIVND in the germline V gene (reference sequence). V was pared by 0 bases and J by 6 bases, with 4 bases of the junction left unmatched. DNA of the CDR3: TGTGCCAGTAGTATAGAGACAGGGATCGCTGAAGCTTTCTTT. Protein product: CASSIETGIAEAFF. The entire variable domain, with the rest obtained from reference TRBV19 and TRBJ1-1, is as follows: DGGITQSPKYLFRKEGQNVTLSCEQNLNHDAMYWYRQDPGQGLRLIYYSQIVNDFQKGDIAEGYSVSREKKESFPLTVTSAQKNPTAFYLCASSIETGIAEAFFGQGTRLTVV.

This chain links TRBV5-4 with TRBJ1-1; 9 bases fit TRBD1. The CDR3 contains 15 residues. The germline V gene has CDR1 SGHNT and CDR2 YYREEE (reference sequence). Unmatched junction bases numbered 4, after V lost 0 bases and J lost 4 bases. The CDR3 is CASSLGDRVGTEAFF. The CDR3 DNA sequence: TGTGCCAGCAGCTTGGGGGACAGGGTTGGCACTGAAGCTTTCTTT.

This rearrangement joins TRBV7-2 to TRBJ1-5, with 9 bases matching TRBD1. This CDR3 has 17 residues. Germline values: CDR1 SGHTA, CDR2 FQGNSA. Trimming cost V 1 base and J 2 bases; bases outside gene matches: 6. This CDR3 is CASSLVRTGVGNQPQHF. Written as DNA, the CDR3 is TGTGCCAGCAGCTTAGTACGGACAGGGGTGGGCAATCAGCCCCAGCATTTT.

The rearrangement uses TRBV9 and TRBJ1-6; D is unresolved. Looked up from germline, CDR1 is SGDLS and CDR2 is YYNGEE. V gave up 0 bases and J gave up 9 bases, with 10 bases separating them. This CDR3 spans 14 amino acids. The CDR3 DNA is TGTGCCAGCAGCGTAGTGCCCCACTTTTCACCCCTCCACTTT. Translation gives CASSVVPHFSPLHF.

This clone was detected a few times. The V and J genes are TRBV19 and TRBJ2-2; D is perhaps TRBD2 (7 bases). The germline CDR1 and CDR2 sequences are LNHDA and SQIVND (reference sequence). Trimming removed 5 bases from V and 4 bases from J, with 20 bases in between. The CDR3 extends over 17 amino acids. CDR3 nucleotide sequence: TGTGCCAGTAGTTTCACCCCCCGGGGGGCACCCACCGGGGAGCTGTTTTTT. Its translation: CASSFTPRGAPTGELFF.